This TCR delta chain was recorded in a study of human gamma delta and Vdelta1 T cells. In the case of this clone: The translation of this DNA and the TCRdb protein of a much larger clone differ at residue 5, probably owing to a read error; the protein shown here is translated from the DNA.

TCRdb re-called the PCR reads through CATT. Seen here are approximately 6,300 delta-chain clones, about 9.4% observed once, and the top ten hold roughly 14%. The germline V gene encodes CDR1 TSWWSYY and CDR2 QGS. This CDR3 is built from 19 residues. The sample taken for sequencing was naive CD27+ Vdelta1 gamma-delta T cells from blood. The TCR comes from a human donor in good health. The rearrangement links TRDV1 to TRDJ1; 10 bases line up with TRDD3. The CDR3 protein is CALGKLNRAQRGIRYKLIF. The CDR3 DNA sequence: TGTGCTCTTGGGAAACTAAATCGTGCCCAGAGGGGGATACGTTATAAACTCATCTTT.